These 8 T cell receptor beta chains share one sample of origin, sequenced in a study of cytomegalovirus exposure and HLA in healthy donors (dated 2017 in TCRdb). To prepare the library, the immunoSEQ multiplex PCR assay was applied. A mixture of 60 forward primers for TCR Vbeta segments and 13 reverse primers for TCR Jbeta segments was used in the multiplex PCR. In its TCRdb copy, this immuneACCESS table keeps in-frame sequences only and misses some clones. Where compared with another copy, unresolved V genes explain less than half of these, and the others have no known cause. The sample table holds approximately 140,000 clones, of which roughly 88% were seen once. The top ten hold around 1.7% of the sample. The sample consisted of PBMCs. These TCRs come from a boy aged 5-17 years in good health and CMV-seronegative.

The chain links TRBV7-9 to TRBJ2-1; 8 nucleotides agree with TRBD2. The CDR3 sequence is 16 residues long. V lost 5 bases to trimming and J lost 2 bases; unmatched junction nucleotides: 8. CDR1 and CDR2 from the germline V gene are SEHNR and FQNEAQ (reference sequence). Here the CDR3 reads CASSPLSGNPYNEQFF. The CDR3 DNA follows: TGTGCCAGCAGCCCCCTTAGCGGGAACCCCTACAATGAGCAGTTCTTC. Full variable domain (missing parts from reference TRBV7-9 and TRBJ2-1): DTGVSQNPRHKITKRGQNVTFRCDPISEHNRLYWYRQTLGQGPEFLTYFQNEAQLEKSRLLSDRFSAERPKGSFSTLEIQRTEQGDSAMYLCASSPLSGNPYNEQFFGPGTRLTVL.

Regarding this clone: Its ends do not fully match the called genes, so a read error is possible. This chain uses TRBV2 with TRBJ2-7; the match to TRBD1 covers 7 bases. Germline V gene lookup returns CDR1 SNHLY and CDR2 FYNNEI. This CDR3 has 15 amino acids. CDR3 DNA sequence: TGTGCCAGCAGTTACAGGGGTTTGTCTTCCTACGAGCAGTGCTTC. Protein: CASSYRGLSSYEQCF. The complete variable domain, with remaining parts taken from reference TRBV2 and TRBJ2-7, reads EPEVTQTPSHQVTQMGQEVILRCVPISNHLYFYWYRQILGQKVEFLVSFYNNEISEKSEIFDDQFSVERPDGSNFTLKIRSTKLEDSAMYFCASSYRGLSSYEQCFGPGTRLTVT.

V and J are TRBV27 and TRBJ1-5, with TRBD1 as a possible D gene (6 bases). The CDR3 is made up of 15 amino acids. V was pared by 6 bases and J by 4 bases, with 16 bases between. Germline V gene data show CDR1 as MNHEY and CDR2 as SMNVEV (reference sequence). CDR3 residues: CASSPWGQGNQPQHF. In DNA, the CDR3 is TGTGCCAGCAGCCCATGGGGACAAGGGAATCAGCCCCAGCATTTT.

This chain connects TRBV25-1 to TRBJ2-5, with D possibly matching TRBD2 (5 bases). The CDR3 has 15 residues. V was shortened by 4 bases and J by 7 bases, with 19 bases between the two germline ends. Per the germline V gene, CDR1 is MGHDK and CDR2 is SYGVNS. The CDR3 bases are TGTGCCAGCAGTGGGAGCCCTTGGGGAGATGGGACCCAGTACTTC. Translating gives CASSGSPWGDGTQYF.

The chain's CDR3 is CASSQFVGPYNEQFF. The CDR3 nucleotides read TGCGCCAGCAGCCAGTTTGTGGGGCCCTACAATGAGCAGTTCTTC. The rearrangement uses TRBV4-3 and TRBJ2-1; maybe TRBD1 (5 bases). Germline CDR1 is LGHNA and CDR2 is YSLEER. The CDR3 consists of 15 residues. V lost 3 bases, J lost 2 bases, and 11 bases lay in between.

Turning to this clone: Other DNA sequences from this sample encode an identical CDR3 as well. The chain is built from TRBV20-1 and TRBJ2-7; TRBD1 might be the D (6 bases). This CDR3 spans 11 amino acids. V lost 6 bases and J 3 bases, leaving 9 bases between the germline ends. Germline V gene data show CDR1 as DFQATT and CDR2 as SNEGSKA (reference sequence). The CDR3 DNA sequence: TGCAGTGCAAGGGACAACTACGAGCAGTACTTC. Its translation is CSARDNYEQYF.

This clone has just one count. The chain uses TRBV29-1 and TRBJ1-5; no definite D call. V gave up 4 bases and J gave up 5 bases, with 9 bases separating them. This CDR3 region has 12 residues. The germline V gene encodes CDR1 SQVTM and CDR2 ANQGSEA. This chain's CDR3 is CSVGHPDQPQHF. The CDR3 DNA is TGCAGCGTTGGACACCCGGATCAGCCCCAGCATTTT.

This chain links TRBV6-5 with TRBJ2-7; 11 nucleotides align to TRBD1. With V trimmed by 3 bases and J by 3 bases, 7 bases remained unmatched. The length of the CDR3 is 16 residues. The germline CDR1 and CDR2 sequences are MNHEY and SVGAGI. The CDR3 spells CASSYSGTGGYYEQYF. The CDR3 DNA reads TGTGCCAGCAGTTATTCCGGGACAGGGGGATACTACGAGCAGTACTTC.